This TCR beta chain was profiled in a study of cytomegalovirus exposure and HLA in healthy donors. V gave up 5 bases and J gave up 5 bases, with 12 bases separating them. The CDR3 is 13 residues long. Per the germline V gene, CDR1 is SGHTA and CDR2 is FQGTGA. The study, taken as a whole, reports: The study labeled 170 or so TCR beta chains cytomegalovirus-associated. Most TCRs appeared rarely, but some public TCRs recurred in many donors.

Note on this clone: As yet, its antigen is unknown.

Amplification used 60 Vbeta primers and 13 Jbeta primers. Libraries were prepared by immunoSEQ multiplex PCR; TCRdb keeps only in-frame clonotypes and omits some of them. Among 100,000 to 150,000 clones listed, 70% to 85% were seen once. Source material: PBMCs. The clonotype comes from a boy between 2 and 10 years old in good health and CMV-seronegative. The rearrangement uses TRBV7-3 and TRBJ1-1, with D unclear. CDR3 sequence reads: CASSLAEQTEAFF. The CDR3 nucleotides are TGTGCCAGCAGCCTTGCTGAGCAAACTGAAGCTTTCTTT.